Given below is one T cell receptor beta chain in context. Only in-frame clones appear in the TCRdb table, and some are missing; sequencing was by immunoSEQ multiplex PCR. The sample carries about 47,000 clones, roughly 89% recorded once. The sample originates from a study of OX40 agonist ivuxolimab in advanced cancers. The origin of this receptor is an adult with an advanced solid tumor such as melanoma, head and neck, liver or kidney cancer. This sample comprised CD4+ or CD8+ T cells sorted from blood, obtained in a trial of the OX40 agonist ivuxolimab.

The CDR3 protein is CASSFTGGNTEAFF. The CDR3 bases are TGTGCCAGCTCTTTTACAGGGGGGAACACTGAAGCTTTCTTT. V gene TRBV18 combines with J gene TRBJ1-1, with 8 bases fitting TRBD1. This CDR3 is built from 14 residues. CDR1 is KGHSH and CDR2 is LQKENI in the germline V gene. J was trimmed by 1 base and V by 6 bases; bases with no gene match: 4. The full variable domain, rest sourced from reference TRBV18 and TRBJ1-1, is NAGVMQNPRHLVRRRGQEARLRCSPMKGHSHVYWYRQLPEEGLKFMVYLQKENIIDESGMPKERFSAEFPKEGPSILRIQQVVRGDSAAYFCASSFTGGNTEAFFGQGTRLTVV.